A single TCR beta chain is shown here with its context. Its antigen is not known. All TCR cDNA molecules were individually tagged with a unique molecular identifier. One entry per CDR3 protein, called by TCRdb with MiXCR from the 5' RACE reads. Of about 50,000 distinct CDR3 sequences listed, roughly 8.1% were seen once; the top ten hold around 38%. Trimming pared 4 bases from V and 3 bases from J, leaving 16 bases between. CDR1 and CDR2 (germline): SGHRS, YFSETQ. The CDR3 spans 15 residues. The data derive from a study of spatial heterogeneity in lung cancer. Study-wide context: Median follow-up for sequenced PBMC samples was approximately 2 years after resection, when such samples existed. On average, each unique TCR and UMI combination appeared more than ten times in raw reads. Study-level points and caveats: Follow-up blood showed ubiquitous expanded tumor TCRs less than blood at resection did.

Specified time point: blood at routine non-recurrence follow-up after resection. Extraction of whole RNA from tumor, nontumor lung or frozen PBMC preceded unsorted sequencing. The TCR originated in a female donor with early-stage non-small cell lung cancer. The chain has TRBV5-1 and TRBJ2-5; tentatively, D is TRBD2 (6 bases). The specimen comprised PBMCs, sampled at follow-up. The CDR3 here is CASSHSTTREETQYF. The CDR3 coding sequence is TGCGCCAGCAGCCACTCGACGACTAGGGAAGAGACCCAGTACTTC.